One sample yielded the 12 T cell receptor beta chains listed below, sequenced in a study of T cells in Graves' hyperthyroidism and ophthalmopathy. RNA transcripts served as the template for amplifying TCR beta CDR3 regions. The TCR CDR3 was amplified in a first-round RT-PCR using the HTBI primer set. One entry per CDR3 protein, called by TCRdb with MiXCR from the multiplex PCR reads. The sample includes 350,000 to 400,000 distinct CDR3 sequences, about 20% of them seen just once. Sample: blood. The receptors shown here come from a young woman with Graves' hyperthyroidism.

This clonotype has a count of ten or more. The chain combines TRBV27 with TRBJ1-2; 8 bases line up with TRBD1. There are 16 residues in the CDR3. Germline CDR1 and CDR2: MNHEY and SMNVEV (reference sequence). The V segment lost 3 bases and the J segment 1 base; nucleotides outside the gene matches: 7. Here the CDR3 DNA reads TGTGCCAGCAGTTTTTCCCCCAGGGGGCTTAACTATGGCTACACCTTC. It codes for CASSFSPRGLNYGYTF.

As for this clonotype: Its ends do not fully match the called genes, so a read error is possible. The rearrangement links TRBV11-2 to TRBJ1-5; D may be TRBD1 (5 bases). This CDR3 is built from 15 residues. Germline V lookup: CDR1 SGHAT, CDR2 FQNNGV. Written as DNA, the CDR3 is TGTGCCGGCAGCCCCGGGACTTATAGCAATCAGCCCCAGCATTTT. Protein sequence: CAGSPGTYSNQPQHF. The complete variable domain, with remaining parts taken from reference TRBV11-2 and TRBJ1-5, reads EAGVAQSPRYKIIEKRQSVAFWCNPISGHATLYWYQQILGQGPKLLIQFQNNGVVDDSQLPKDRFSAERLKGVDSTLKIQPAKLEDSAVYLCAGSPGTYSNQPQHFGDGTRLSIL.

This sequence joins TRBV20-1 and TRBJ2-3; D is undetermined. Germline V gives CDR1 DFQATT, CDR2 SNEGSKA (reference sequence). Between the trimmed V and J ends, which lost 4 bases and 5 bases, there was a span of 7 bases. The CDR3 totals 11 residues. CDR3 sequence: CSAKVGDTQYF. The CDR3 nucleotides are TGCAGTGCTAAAGTCGGAGATACGCAGTATTTT.

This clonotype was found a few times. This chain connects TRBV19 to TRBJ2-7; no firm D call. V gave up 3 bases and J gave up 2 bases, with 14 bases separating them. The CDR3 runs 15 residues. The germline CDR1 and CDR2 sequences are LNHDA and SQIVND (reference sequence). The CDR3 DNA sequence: TGTGCCAGTAGTATTAAAGGGTATCCTACCTACGAGCAGTACTTC. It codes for CASSIKGYPTYEQYF. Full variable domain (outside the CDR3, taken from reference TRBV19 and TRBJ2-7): DGGITQSPKYLFRKEGQNVTLSCEQNLNHDAMYWYRQDPGQGLRLIYYSQIVNDFQKGDIAEGYSVSREKKESFPLTVTSAQKNPTAFYLCASSIKGYPTYEQYFGPGTRLTVT.

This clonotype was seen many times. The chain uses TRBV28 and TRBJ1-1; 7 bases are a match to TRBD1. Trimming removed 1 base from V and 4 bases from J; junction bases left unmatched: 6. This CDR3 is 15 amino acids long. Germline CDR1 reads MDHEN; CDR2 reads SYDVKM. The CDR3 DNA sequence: TGTGCCAGCAGTTTATCAGACAGGGTAACCACTGAAGCTTTCTTT. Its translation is CASSLSDRVTTEAFF.

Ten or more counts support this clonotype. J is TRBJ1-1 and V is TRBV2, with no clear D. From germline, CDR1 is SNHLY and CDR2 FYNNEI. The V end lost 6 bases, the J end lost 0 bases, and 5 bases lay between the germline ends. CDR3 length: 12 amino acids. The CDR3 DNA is TGTGCCAGCAGAATTATGAACACTGAAGCTTTCTTT. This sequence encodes CASRIMNTEAFF.

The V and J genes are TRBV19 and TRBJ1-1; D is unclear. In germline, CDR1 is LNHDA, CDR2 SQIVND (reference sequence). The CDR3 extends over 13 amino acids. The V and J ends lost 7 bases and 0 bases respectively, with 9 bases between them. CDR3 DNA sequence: TGTGCCAGTATCGACGTCATGAACACTGAAGCTTTCTTT. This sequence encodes CASIDVMNTEAFF. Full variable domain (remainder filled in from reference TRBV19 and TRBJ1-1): DGGITQSPKYLFRKEGQNVTLSCEQNLNHDAMYWYRQDPGQGLRLIYYSQIVNDFQKGDIAEGYSVSREKKESFPLTVTSAQKNPTAFYLCASIDVMNTEAFFGQGTRLTVV.

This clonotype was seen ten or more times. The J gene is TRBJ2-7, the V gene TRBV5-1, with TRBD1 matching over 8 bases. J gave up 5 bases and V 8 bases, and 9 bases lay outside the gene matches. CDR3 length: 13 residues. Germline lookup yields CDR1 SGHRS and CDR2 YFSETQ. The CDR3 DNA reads TGCGCCAGTACCGGGACAGGCAGAAACGAGCAGTACTTC. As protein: CASTGTGRNEQYF.

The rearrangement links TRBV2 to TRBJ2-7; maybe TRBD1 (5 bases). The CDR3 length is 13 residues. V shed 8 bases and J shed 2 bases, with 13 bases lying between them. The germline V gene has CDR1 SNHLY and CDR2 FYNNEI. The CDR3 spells CASSETETYEQYF. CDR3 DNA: TGTGCCAGCTCCGAGACAGAGACCTACGAGCAGTACTTC. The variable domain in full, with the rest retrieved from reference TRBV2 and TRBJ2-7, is EPEVTQTPSHQVTQMGQEVILRCVPISNHLYFYWYRQILGQKVEFLVSFYNNEISEKSEIFDDQFSVERPDGSNFTLKIRSTKLEDSAMYFCASSETETYEQYFGPGTRLTVT.

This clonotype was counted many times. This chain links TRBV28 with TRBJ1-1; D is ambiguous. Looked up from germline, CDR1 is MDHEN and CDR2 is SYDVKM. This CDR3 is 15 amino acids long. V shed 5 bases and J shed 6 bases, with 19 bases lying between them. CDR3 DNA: TGTGCCAGCAGTCCACCCTTCCCAAGAAGGGCTGAAGCTTTCTTT. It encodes CASSPPFPRRAEAFF.

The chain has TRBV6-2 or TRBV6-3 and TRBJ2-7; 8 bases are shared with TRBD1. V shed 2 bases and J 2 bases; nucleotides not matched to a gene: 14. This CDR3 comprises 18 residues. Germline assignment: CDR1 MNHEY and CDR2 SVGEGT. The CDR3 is CASSYTRSGGDSPYEQYF. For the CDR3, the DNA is TGTGCCAGCAGTTACACCCGGTCAGGGGGCGATTCTCCCTACGAGCAGTACTTC.

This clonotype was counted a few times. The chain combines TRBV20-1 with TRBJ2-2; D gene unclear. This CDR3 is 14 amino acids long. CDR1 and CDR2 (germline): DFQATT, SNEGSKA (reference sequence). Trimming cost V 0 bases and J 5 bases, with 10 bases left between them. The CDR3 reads CSARDFWSTGELFF. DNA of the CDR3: TGCAGTGCTAGAGATTTCTGGAGTACCGGGGAGCTGTTTTTT.